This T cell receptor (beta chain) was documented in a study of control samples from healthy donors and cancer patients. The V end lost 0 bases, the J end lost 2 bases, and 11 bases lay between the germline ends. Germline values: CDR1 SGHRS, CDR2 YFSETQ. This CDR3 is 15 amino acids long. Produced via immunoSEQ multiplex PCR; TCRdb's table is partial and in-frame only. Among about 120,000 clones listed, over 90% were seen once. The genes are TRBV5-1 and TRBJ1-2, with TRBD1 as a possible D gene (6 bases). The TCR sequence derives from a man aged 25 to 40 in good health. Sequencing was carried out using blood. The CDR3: CASSLEAGVNYGYTF. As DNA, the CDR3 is TGCGCCAGCAGCTTGGAAGCAGGGGTAAACTATGGCTACACCTTC.